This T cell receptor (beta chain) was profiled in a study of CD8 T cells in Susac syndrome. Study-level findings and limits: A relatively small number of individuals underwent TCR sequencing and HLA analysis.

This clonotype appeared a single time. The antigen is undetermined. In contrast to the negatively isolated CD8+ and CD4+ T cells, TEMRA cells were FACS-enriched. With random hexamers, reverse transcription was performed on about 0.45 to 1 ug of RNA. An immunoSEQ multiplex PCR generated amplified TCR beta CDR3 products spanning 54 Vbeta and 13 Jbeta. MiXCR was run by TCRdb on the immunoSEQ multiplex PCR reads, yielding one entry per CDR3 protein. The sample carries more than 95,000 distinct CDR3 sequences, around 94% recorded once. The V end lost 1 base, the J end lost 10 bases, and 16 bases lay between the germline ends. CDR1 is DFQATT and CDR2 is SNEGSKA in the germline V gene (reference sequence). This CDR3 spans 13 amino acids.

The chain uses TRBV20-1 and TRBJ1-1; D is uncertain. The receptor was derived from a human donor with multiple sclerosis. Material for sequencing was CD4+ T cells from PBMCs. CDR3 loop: CSARVGMGTGAFF. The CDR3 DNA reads TGCAGTGCTAGAGTAGGTATGGGAACGGGAGCTTTCTTT.